This T cell receptor (beta chain) was recorded in a study of cytomegalovirus exposure and HLA in healthy donors. As for the study in general: About 179 million T cells yielded approximately 110 million unique TCR beta sequences in earlier analysis. Some 91 million unique TCRs from HLA-typed donors were held in an early release of data. Study-level results: In a later analysis, across HLA loci, associated TCR counts were highest for DRB1, lowest for HLA-C. High specificity and sensitivity for cytomegalovirus status were reported for the classifier.

The CDR3 is 14 residues long. PCR primers comprised 60 Vbeta and 13 Jbeta primers. Sequencing was performed with immunoSEQ multiplex PCR; in TCRdb, only in-frame clones are kept and a portion is missing. The table shows around 130,000 clones, with 70% to 75% occurring only once. Details on this clone: Its specificity is unknown.

The TCR sequence derives from a man younger than 45 in good health and CMV-seronegative. The sequenced sample consisted of PBMCs. The chain combines TRBV1 with TRBJ2-4; the table's D call TRBD2 went unverified against the DNA. TRBV1 is described as a pseudogene. The CDR3 loop reads CTSSLGTPLNIQYF. The CDR3 nucleotides are TGCACCAGCAGCTTGGGGACTCCTTTGAACATTCAGTACTTC.